This TCR beta chain was obtained from a study of cytomegalovirus exposure and HLA in healthy donors. Study-wide results and limits: Presence/absence analyses assumed roughly uniform sequencing depth across donors. Later analysis demonstrated an association between a missense DCLRE1C variant and TCR beta V- and J-gene trimming.

Comment on this clone: Its specificity is not known.

The PCR was carried out with 60 Vbeta primers and 13 Jbeta primers. Profiling relied on immunoSEQ multiplex PCR, and the TCRdb table lists in-frame clones only, not all of them. The sample contains about 140,000 clones, around 75% of which appear only once. This TCR was recovered from a man between 40 and 49 years old in good health and CMV-seronegative. Sequencing input: PBMCs.

CDR3 loop: CASSHPTGAAYNEQFF. CDR3 sequence (DNA): TGCGCCAGCAGCCACCCCACAGGGGCAGCCTACAATGAGCAGTTCTTC. The chain couples TRBV4-1 to TRBJ2-1; TRBD1 aligns across 7 bases. This CDR3 is built from 16 residues. CDR1 and CDR2 (germline): MGHRA, YSYEKL. V was clipped by 3 bases and J by 2 bases; unmatched bases: 7.